This TCR beta chain was sequenced during a study of blood T cell repertoires in COVID-19. In the study overall: Sources were T cells, B-cell-depleted T cells, or PBMCs; the material itself was cDNA or gDNA.

Sequencing was performed with immunoSEQ multiplex PCR; in TCRdb, only in-frame clones are kept and a portion is missing. Here the sample spans roughly 290,000 clones, around 88% being singletons. Either two negative PCRs, clearance, or symptom resolution qualified Cohort 3 donors as recovered. The V end was cut by 6 bases, the J end by 5 bases, with 10 bases between. This CDR3 is built from 13 residues. The germline V gene encodes CDR1 SGHTA and CDR2 FQGNSA. What was sequenced was PBMCs or T cells enriched from blood (not recorded which). The TCR comes from a woman aged 40 to 49 who had recovered from COVID-19. The J gene is TRBJ1-4, the V gene TRBV7-2, with D uncertain. The CDR3 sequence is CASSRANNEKLFF. The CDR3 region has the DNA TGTGCCAGCAGTCGCGCGAACAATGAAAAACTGTTTTTT.